The TCR beta chain under discussion was sequenced for a study of blood T cell repertoires in COVID-19. Study as a whole: Sources were T cells, B-cell-depleted T cells, or PBMCs; the material itself was cDNA or gDNA.

TCRdb keeps only in-frame clones here, not all; method: immunoSEQ multiplex PCR. The data show over 150,000 clones, roughly 84% seen once. The CDR3 is 12 amino acids. V lost 5 bases and J lost 5; bases outside the gene matches: 2. CDR1 is LNHDA, CDR2 SQIVND, per germline (reference sequence). Sequenced input: peripheral blood. The source is a woman aged 60-70 years with COVID-19, enrolled during active disease. The chain combines TRBV19 with TRBJ2-5; 7 bases agree with TRBD2. CDR3 bases: TGTGCCAGTAGTGAGGGAGGGGAGACCCAGTACTTC. This encodes CASSEGGETQYF.